The T cell receptor beta chain described here comes from a study of cytotoxic CD8 clonotypes in ibrutinib-treated CLL. As for the study in general: For this cohort, patients were some eleven relapsed/refractory and approximately 14 treatment-naive, while roughly 17 were IGHV unmutated.

Points on this clone: Its antigen is as yet unknown.

Measured with immunoSEQ multiplex PCR; TCRdb has only the in-frame clones, and not every one. In the table there are about 140,000 clones, 76% of which are singletons. Study-level points and caveats: Patients with sustained remission and those progressing were sampled at differing times.

This CDR3 has 14 amino acids. Between the trimmed V and J ends, which lost 4 bases and 0 bases, there was a span of 8 bases. Germline lookup yields CDR1 SGHKS and CDR2 YYEKEE (reference sequence). PBMCs that had been cryopreserved were the source of approximately 2 micrograms of genomic DNA for TCR beta libraries. This rearrangement joins TRBV5-5 to TRBJ1-3; D uncertain. The specimen was PBMCs, collected after 24 months of ibrutinib treatment. This TCR was recovered from a human donor with chronic lymphocytic leukemia. As DNA, the CDR3 is TGTGCCAGCAGCCGGCCGAGCTCTGGAAACACCATATATTTT. It codes for CASSRPSSGNTIYF.